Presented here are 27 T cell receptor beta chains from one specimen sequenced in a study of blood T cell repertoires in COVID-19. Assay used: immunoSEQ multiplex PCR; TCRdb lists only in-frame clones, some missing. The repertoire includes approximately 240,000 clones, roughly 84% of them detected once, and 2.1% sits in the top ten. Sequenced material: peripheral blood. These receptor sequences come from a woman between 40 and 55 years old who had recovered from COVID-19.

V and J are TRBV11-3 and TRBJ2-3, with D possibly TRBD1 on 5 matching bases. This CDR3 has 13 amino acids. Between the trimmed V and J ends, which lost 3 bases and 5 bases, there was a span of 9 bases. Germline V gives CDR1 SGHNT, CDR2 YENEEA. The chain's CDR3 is CASSLSQGDTQYF. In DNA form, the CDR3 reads TGTGCCAGCAGCTTGTCCCAGGGAGATACGCAGTATTTT.

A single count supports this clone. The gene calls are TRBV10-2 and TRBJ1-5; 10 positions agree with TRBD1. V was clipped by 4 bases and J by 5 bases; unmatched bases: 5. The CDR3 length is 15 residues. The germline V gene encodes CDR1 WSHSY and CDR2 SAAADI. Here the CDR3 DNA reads TGCGCCAGCAGTGGGACAGGGGGTTTCGATCAGCCCCAGCATTTT. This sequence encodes CASSGTGGFDQPQHF.

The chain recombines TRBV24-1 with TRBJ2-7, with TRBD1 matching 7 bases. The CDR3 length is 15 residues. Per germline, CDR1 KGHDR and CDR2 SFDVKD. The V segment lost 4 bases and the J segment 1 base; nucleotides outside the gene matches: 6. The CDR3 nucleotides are TGTGCCACCAGTGACCCATCGACAGGGTCCTACGAGCAGTACTTC. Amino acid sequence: CATSDPSTGSYEQYF.

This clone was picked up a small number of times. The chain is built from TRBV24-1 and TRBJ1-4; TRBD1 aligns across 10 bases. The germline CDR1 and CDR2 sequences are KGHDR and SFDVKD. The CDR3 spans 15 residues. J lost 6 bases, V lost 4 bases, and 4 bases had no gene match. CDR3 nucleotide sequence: TGTGCCACCAGTGAGGCCGGGACAGGGGATGAAAAACTGTTTTTT. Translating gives CATSEAGTGDEKLFF.

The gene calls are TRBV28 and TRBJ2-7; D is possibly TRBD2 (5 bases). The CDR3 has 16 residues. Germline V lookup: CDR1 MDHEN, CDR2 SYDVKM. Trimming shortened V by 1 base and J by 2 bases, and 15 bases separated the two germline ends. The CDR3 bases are TGTGCCAGCAGTTTATTAAGAGGGTCTGGGACCTACGAGCAGTACTTC. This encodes CASSLLRGSGTYEQYF. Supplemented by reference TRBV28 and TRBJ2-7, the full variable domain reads DVKVTQSSRYLVKRTGEKVFLECVQDMDHENMFWYRQDPGLGLRLIYFSYDVKMKEKGDIPEGYSVSREKKERFSLILESASTNQTSMYLCASSLLRGSGTYEQYFGPGTRLTVT.

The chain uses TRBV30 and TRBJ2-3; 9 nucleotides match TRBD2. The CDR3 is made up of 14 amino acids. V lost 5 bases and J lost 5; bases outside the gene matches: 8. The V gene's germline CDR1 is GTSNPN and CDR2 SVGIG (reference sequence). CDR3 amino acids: CAWGLAGSLDTQYF. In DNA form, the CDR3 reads TGTGCCTGGGGCCTAGCGGGATCTTTAGATACGCAGTATTTT.

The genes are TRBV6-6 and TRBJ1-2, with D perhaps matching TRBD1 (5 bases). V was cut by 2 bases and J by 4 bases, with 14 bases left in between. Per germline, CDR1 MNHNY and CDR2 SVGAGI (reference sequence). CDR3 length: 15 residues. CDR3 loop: CASSYSPGSGYGYTF. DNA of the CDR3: TGTGCCAGCAGTTACAGTCCAGGGTCTGGCTATGGCTACACCTTC.

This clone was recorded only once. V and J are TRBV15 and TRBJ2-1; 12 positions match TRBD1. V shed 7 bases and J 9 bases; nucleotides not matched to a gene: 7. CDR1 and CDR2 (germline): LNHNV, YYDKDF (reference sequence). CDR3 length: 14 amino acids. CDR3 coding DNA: TGTGCCACCACCCTGGGACAGGGGGCCACTGAGCAGTTCTTC. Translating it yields CATTLGQGATEQFF. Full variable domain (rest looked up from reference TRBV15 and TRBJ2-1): DAMVIQNPRYQVTQFGKPVTLSCSQTLNHNVMYWYQQKSSQAPKLLFHYYDKDFNNEADTPDNFQSRRPNTSFCFLDIRSPGLGDTAMYLCATTLGQGATEQFFGPGTRLTVL.

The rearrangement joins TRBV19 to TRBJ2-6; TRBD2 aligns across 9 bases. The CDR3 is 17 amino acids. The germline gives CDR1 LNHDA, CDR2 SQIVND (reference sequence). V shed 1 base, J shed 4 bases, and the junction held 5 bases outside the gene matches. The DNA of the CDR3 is TGTGCCAGTAGTATAGGGGGACTAGCTTACGGGGCCAACGTCCTGACTTTC. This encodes CASSIGGLAYGANVLTF.

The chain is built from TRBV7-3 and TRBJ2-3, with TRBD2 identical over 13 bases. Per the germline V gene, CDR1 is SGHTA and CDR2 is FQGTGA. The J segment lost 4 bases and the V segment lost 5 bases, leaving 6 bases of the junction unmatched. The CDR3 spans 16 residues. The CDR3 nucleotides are TGTGCCAGCAGCCCACTAGCGGGGGGGCCCTCAGATACGCAGTATTTT. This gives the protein CASSPLAGGPSDTQYF.

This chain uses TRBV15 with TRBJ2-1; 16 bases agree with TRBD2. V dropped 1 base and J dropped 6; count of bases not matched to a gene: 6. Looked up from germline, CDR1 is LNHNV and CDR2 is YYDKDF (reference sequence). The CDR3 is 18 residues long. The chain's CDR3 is CATSRVGTSGGARNEQFF. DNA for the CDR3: TGTGCCACCAGCAGAGTAGGGACTAGCGGGGGGGCGCGCAATGAGCAGTTCTTC.

CDR3 amino acids: CASSGAEPYSEQFF. CDR3 coding DNA: TGTGCCAGCAGTGGCGCGGAGCCGTATAGTGAGCAGTTCTTC. The genes are TRBV6-2 or TRBV6-3 and TRBJ2-1; D is undetermined. Germline CDR1 and CDR2: MNHEY and SVGEGT. V was clipped by 5 bases and J by 9 bases, with 17 bases between them. This CDR3 has 14 residues.

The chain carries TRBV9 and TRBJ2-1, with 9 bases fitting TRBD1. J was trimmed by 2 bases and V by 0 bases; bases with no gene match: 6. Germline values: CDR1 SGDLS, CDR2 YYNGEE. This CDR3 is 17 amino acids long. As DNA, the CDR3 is TGTGCCAGCAGCGTAGAGGGGGGACAGGGACCCTACAATGAGCAGTTCTTC. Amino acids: CASSVEGGQGPYNEQFF.

CDR3 sequence (DNA): TGTGCCAGCAGCTTTGTCTCGCGGCACTCTGGAAACACCATATATTTT. This gives the protein CASSFVSRHSGNTIYF. The chain uses TRBV7-2 and TRBJ1-3; no clear D gene. Germline V gene sequence: CDR1 SGHTA, CDR2 FQGNSA. The CDR3 extends over 16 amino acids. The V and J ends lost 3 bases and 0 bases respectively, with 12 bases between them.

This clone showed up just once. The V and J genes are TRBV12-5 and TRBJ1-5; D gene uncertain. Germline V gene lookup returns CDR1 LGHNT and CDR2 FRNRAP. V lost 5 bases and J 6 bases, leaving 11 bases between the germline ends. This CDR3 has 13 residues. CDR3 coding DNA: TGTGCTAGTGGTGCCGATTTGAGTCAGCCCCAGCATTTT. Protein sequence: CASGADLSQPQHF.

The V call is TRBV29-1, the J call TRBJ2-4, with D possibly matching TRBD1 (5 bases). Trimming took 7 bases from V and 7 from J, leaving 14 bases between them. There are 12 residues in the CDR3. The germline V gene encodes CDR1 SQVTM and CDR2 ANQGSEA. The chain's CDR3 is CSAHQGGNIQYF. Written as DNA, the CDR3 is TGCAGCGCCCACCAGGGTGGGAACATTCAGTACTTC.

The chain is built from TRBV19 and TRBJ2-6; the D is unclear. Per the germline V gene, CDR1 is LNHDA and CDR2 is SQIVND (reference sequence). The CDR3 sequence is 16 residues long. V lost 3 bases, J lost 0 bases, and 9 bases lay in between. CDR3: CASSIQQPSGANVLTF. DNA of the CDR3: TGTGCCAGTAGTATCCAACAGCCCTCTGGGGCCAACGTCCTGACTTTC.

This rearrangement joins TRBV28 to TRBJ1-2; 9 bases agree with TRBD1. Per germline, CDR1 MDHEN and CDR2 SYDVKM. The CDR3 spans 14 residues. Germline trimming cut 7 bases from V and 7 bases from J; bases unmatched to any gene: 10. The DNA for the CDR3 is TGTGCCAGCAAGACGGACAGGGGAAGTGGTGGCTACACCTTC. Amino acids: CASKTDRGSGGYTF.

CDR3 sequence (DNA): TGTGCCAGCAGCGAGAGAGGCGGGACTAGCGGGACGAATGAGCAGTTCTTC. Translating it yields CASSERGGTSGTNEQFF. The chain combines TRBV9 with TRBJ2-1, with 13 nucleotides matching TRBD2. Trimming removed 3 bases from V and 7 bases from J; junction bases left unmatched: 10. The CDR3 is made up of 17 amino acids. The germline CDR1 and CDR2 sequences are SGDLS and YYNGEE.

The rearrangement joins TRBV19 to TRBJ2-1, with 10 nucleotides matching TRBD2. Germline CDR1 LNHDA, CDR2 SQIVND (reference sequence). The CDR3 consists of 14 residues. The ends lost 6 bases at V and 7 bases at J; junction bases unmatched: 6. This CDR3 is CASRASGGSNEQFF. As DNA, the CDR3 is TGTGCCAGTAGGGCTAGCGGGGGTTCAAATGAGCAGTTCTTC.

CDR3 sequence: CASKRGQYSYEQYF. CDR3 in DNA: TGTGCCAGCAAACGGGGACAGTACTCCTACGAGCAGTACTTC. The chain uses TRBV27 and TRBJ2-7; 7 bases align to TRBD1. J lost 0 bases, V lost 7 bases, and 6 bases had no gene match. Germline V gene sequence: CDR1 MNHEY, CDR2 SMNVEV (reference sequence). The CDR3 runs to 14 residues.

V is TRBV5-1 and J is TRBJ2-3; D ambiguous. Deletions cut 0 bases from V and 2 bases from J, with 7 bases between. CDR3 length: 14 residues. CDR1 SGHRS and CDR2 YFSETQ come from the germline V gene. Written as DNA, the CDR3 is TGCGCCAGCAGCTTGGGGGCCAACACAGATACGCAGTATTTT. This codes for CASSLGANTDTQYF.

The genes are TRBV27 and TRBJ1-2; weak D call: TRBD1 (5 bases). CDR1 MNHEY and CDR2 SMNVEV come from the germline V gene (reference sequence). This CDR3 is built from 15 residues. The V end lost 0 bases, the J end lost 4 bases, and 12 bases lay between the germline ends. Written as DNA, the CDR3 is TGTGCCAGCAGTTTATCGCAGGGTGTGGCCTATGGCTACACCTTC. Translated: CASSLSQGVAYGYTF.

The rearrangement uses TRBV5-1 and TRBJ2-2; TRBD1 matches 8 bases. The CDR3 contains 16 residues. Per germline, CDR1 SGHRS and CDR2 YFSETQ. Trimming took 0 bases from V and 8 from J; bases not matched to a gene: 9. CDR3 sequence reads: CASSLGPGQDLGELFF. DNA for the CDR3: TGCGCCAGCAGCTTGGGGCCGGGACAGGATTTAGGGGAGCTGTTTTTT. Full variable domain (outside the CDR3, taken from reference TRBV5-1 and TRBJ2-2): KAGVTQTPRYLIKTRGQQVTLSCSPISGHRSVSWYQQTPGQGLQFLFEYFSETQRNKGNFPGRFSGRQFSNSRSEMNVSTLELGDSALYLCASSLGPGQDLGELFFGEGSRLTVL.

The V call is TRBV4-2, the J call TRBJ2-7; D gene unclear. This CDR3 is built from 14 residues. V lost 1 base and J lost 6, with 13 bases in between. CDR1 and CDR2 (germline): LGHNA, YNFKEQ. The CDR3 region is CASSQVRFSGEQYF. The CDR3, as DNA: TGTGCCAGCAGCCAAGTCCGTTTTTCAGGCGAGCAGTACTTC.

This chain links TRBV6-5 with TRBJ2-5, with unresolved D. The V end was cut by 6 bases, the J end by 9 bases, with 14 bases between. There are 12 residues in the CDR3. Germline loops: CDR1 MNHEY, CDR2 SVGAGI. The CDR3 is CASRQKGGAQYF. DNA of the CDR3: TGTGCCAGCAGACAGAAAGGTGGCGCCCAGTACTTC.

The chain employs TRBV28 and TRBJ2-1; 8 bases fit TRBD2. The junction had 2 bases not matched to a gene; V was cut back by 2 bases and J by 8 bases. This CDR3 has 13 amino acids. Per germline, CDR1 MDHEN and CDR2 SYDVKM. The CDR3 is CASSLAGGDEQFF. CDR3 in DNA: TGTGCCAGCAGTTTAGCGGGAGGCGATGAGCAGTTCTTC.